This T cell receptor (beta chain) was sequenced during a study of cytomegalovirus exposure and HLA in healthy donors. The PCR employed 60 Vbeta primers together with 13 Jbeta primers. This table comes from immunoSEQ multiplex PCR, and its TCRdb copy is limited to in-frame clones, with some not included. The sample includes 150,000 or so clones, roughly 81% of them seen just once. The CDR3 contains 15 residues. Germline V gene data show CDR1 as LNHDA and CDR2 as SQIVND (reference sequence). Trimming stripped 3 bases from V and 3 bases from J, with 15 bases between. Regarding this clone: Its antigen is undetermined.

General study points: Roughly 170 TCR beta chains were listed as cytomegalovirus-associated. Looking again later, the authors saw that most CMV-associated TCR beta chains seemed HLA-restricted. Later analysis associated a missense DCLRE1C variant with TCR beta V- and J-gene trimming. Roughly uniform depth of sequencing across donors was assumed in presence/absence analyses.

The clonotype comes from a female donor in good health and CMV-seronegative. This rearrangement joins TRBV19 to TRBJ2-7, with a tentative D call TRBD2 (5 bases). Material for sequencing was PBMCs. This CDR3 is CASSIRRGGGYEQYF. In DNA form, the CDR3 reads TGTGCCAGTAGTATTCGTCGGGGTGGAGGCTACGAGCAGTACTTC.